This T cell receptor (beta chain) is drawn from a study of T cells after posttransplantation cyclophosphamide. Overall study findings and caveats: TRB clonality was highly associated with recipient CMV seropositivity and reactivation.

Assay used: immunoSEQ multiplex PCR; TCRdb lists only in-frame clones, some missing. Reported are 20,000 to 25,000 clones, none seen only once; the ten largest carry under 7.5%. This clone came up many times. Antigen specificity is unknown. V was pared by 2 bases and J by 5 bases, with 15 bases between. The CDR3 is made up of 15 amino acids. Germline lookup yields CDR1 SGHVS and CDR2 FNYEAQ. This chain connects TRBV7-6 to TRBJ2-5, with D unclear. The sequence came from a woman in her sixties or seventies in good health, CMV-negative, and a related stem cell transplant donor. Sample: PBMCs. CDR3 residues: CASSLYQSPRETQYF. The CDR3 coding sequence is TGTGCCAGCAGCTTATACCAGTCGCCTAGGGAGACCCAGTACTTC.